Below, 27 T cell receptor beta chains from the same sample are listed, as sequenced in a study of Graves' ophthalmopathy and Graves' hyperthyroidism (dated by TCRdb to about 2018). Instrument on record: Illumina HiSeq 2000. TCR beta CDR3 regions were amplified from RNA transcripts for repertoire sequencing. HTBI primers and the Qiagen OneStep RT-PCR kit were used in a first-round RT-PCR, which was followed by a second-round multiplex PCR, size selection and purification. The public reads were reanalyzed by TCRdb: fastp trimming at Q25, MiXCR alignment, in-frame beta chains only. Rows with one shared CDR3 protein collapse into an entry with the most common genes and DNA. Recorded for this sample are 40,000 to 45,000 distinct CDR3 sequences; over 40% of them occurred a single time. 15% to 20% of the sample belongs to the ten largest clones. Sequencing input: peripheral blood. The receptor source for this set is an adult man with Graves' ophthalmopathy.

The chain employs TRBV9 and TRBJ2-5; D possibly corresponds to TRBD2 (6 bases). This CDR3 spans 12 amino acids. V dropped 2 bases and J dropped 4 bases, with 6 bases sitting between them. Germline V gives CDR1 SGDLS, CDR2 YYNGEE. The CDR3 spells CASSVEGETQYF. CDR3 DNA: TGTGCCAGCAGCGTGGAGGGAGAGACCCAGTACTTC. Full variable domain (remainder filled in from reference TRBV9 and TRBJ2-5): DSGVTQTPKHLITATGQRVTLRCSPRSGDLSVYWYQQSLDQGLQFLIQYYNGEERAKGNILERFSAQQFPDLHSELNLSSLELGDSALYFCASSVEGETQYFGPGTRLLVL.

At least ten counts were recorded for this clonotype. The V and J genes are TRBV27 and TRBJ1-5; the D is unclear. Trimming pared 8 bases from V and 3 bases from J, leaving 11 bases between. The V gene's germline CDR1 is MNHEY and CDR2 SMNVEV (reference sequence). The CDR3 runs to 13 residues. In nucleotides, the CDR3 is TGTGCCAGCGGAACAGATATCAATCAGCCCCAGCATTTT. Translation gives CASGTDINQPQHF.

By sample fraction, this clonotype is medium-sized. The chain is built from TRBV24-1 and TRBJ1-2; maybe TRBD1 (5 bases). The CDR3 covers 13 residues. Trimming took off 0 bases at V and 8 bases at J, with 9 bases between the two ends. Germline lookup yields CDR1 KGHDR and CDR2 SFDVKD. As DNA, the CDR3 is TGTGCCACCAGTGATTTGACAGGAAGAGGCTACACCTTC. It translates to CATSDLTGRGYTF.

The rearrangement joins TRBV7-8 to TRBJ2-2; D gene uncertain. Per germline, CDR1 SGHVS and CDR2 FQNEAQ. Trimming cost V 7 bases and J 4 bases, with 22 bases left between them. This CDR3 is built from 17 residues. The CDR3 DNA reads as TGTGCCAGCACCCCCTTTCGAGTCGCTGTAAGCACCGGGGAGCTGTTTTTT. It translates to CASTPFRVAVSTGELFF.

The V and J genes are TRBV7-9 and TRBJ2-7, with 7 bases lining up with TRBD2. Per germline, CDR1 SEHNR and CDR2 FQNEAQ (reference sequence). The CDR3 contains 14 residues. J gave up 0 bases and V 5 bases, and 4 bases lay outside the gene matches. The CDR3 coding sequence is TGTGCCAGCAGCCCTGGGAGGGGCTCCTACGAGCAGTACTTC. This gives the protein CASSPGRGSYEQYF.

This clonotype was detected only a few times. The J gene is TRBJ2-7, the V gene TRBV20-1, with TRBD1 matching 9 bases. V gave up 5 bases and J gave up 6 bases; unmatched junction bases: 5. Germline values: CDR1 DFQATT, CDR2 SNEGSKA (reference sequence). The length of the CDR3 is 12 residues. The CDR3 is CSASGTGREQYF. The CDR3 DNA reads TGCAGTGCTTCCGGGACAGGGCGCGAGCAGTACTTC.

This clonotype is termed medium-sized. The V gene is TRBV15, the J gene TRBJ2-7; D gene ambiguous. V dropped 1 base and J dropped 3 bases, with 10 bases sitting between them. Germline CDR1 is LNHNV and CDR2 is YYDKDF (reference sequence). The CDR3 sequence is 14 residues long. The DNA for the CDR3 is TGTGCCACCAGCAGAGTAGGAAACGGCTACGAGCAGTACGTC. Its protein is CATSRVGNGYEQYV.

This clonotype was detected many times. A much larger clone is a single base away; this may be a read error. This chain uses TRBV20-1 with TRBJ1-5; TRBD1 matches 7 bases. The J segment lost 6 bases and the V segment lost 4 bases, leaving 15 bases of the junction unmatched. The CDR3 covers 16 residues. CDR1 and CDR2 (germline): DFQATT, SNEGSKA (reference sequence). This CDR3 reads CSAKPLLTGSAQPQHF. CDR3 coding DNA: TGCAGTGCTAAACCCCTTCTGACAGGGTCCGCTCAGCCCCAGCATTTT.

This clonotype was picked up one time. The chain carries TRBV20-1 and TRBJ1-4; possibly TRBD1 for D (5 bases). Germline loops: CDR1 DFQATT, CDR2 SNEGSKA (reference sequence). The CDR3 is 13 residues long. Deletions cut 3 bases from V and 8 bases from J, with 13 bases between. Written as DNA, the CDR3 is TGCAGTGCTAGCCCCGGGGCAGAGGAAAAACTGTTTTTT. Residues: CSASPGAEEKLFF.

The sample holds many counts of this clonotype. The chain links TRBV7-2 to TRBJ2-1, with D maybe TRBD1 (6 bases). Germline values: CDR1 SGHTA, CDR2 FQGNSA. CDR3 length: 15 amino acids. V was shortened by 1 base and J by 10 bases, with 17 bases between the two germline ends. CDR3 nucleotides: TGTGCCAGCAGCTTAGGAAACAGGGCAGTCGGGGAGCAGTTCTTC. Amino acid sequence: CASSLGNRAVGEQFF. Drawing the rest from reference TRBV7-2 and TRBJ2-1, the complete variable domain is GAGVSQSPSNKVTEKGKDVELRCDPISGHTALYWYRQSLGQGLEFLIYFQGNSAPDKSGLPSDRFSAERTGGSVSTLTIQRTQQEDSAVYLCASSLGNRAVGEQFFGPGTRLTVL.

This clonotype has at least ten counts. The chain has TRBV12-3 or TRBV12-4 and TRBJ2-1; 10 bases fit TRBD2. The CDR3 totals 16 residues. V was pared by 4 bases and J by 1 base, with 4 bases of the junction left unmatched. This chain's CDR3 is CASSYSSGGSYNEQFF. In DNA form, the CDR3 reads TGTGCCAGCAGTTATAGTAGCGGGGGGTCCTACAATGAGCAGTTCTTC.

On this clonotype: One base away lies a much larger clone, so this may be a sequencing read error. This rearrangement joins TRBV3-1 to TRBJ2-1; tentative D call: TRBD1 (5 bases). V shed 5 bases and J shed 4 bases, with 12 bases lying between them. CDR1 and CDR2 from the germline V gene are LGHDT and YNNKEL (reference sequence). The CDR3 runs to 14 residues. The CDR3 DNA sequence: TGTGCCAGCAGCTGTGGGGCCGGGTACAATGAGCAGTTCTTC. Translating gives CASSCGAGYNEQFF.

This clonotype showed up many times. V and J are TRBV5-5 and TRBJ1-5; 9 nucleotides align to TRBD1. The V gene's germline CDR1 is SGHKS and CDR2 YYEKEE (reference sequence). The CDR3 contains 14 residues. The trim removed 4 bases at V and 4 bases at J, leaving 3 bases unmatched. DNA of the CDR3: TGTGCCAGCAGCCAAGGGACAGGGAATCAGCCCCAGCATTTT. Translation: CASSQGTGNQPQHF. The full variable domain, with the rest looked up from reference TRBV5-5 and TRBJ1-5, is DAGVTQSPTHLIKTRGQQVTLRCSPISGHKSVSWYQQVLGQGPQFIFQYYEKEERGRGNFPDRFSARQFPNYSSELNVNALLLGDSALYLCASSQGTGNQPQHFGDGTRLSIL.

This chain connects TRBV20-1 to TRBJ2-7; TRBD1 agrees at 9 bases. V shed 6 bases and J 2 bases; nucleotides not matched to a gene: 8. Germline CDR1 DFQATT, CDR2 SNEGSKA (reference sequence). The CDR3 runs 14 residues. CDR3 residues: CSATAGTGTYEQYF. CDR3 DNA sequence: TGCAGTGCCACAGCCGGGACAGGGACCTACGAGCAGTACTTC.

Written as DNA, the CDR3 is TGCAGCGTTGATGGACAGAAACAAGAGACCCAGTACTTC. It specifies CSVDGQKQETQYF. The chain is built from TRBV29-1 and TRBJ2-5, with a possible D match to TRBD1 (6 bases). CDR3 length: 13 residues. The V and J ends lost 3 bases and 2 bases respectively, with 10 bases between them. The germline V gene has CDR1 SQVTM and CDR2 ANQGSEA.

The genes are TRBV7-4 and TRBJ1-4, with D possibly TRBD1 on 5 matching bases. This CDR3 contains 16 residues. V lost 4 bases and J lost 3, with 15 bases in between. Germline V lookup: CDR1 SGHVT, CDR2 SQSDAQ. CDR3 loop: CASSSQRLGPNEKLFF. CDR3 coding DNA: TGTGCCAGCAGCTCCCAAAGACTGGGACCTAATGAAAAACTGTTTTTT. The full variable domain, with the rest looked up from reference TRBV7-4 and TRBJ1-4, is GAGVSQSPRYKVAKRGRDVALRCDSISGHVTLYWYRQTLGQGSEVLTYSQSDAQRDKSGRPSGRFSAERPERSVSTLKIQRTEQGDSAVYLCASSSQRLGPNEKLFFGSGTQLSVL.

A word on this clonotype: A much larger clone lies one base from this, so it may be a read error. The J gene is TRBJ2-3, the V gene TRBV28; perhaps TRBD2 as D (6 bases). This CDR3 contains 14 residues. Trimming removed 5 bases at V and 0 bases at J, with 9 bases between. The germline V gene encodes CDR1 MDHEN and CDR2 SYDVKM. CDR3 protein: CASSPGVSTDTQYF. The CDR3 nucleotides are TGTGCCAGCAGTCCGGGGGTCAGCACAGATACGCAGTATTTT. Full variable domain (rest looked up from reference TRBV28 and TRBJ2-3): DVKVTQSSRYLVKRTGEKVFLECVQDMDHENMFWYRQDPGLGLRLIYFSYDVKMKEKGDIPEGYSVSREKKERFSLILESASTNQTSMYLCASSPGVSTDTQYFGPGTRLTVL.

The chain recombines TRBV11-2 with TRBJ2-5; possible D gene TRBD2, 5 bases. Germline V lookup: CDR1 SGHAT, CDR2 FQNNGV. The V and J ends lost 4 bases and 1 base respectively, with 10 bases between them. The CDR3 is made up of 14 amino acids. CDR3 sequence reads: CASSSGMPQETQYF. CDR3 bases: TGTGCCAGCAGCTCCGGGATGCCCCAAGAGACCCAGTACTTC.

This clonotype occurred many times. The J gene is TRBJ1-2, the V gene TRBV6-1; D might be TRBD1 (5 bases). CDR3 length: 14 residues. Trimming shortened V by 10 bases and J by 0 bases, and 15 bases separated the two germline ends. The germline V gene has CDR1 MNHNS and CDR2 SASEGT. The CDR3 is CATLRGASNYGYTF. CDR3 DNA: TGTGCCACTCTAAGGGGAGCATCTAACTATGGCTACACCTTC.

The DNA for the CDR3 is TGCGCCAGCAGCCAAGGCCGGGACAGTTCTAACTATGGCTACACCTTC. Its translation is CASSQGRDSSNYGYTF. J is TRBJ1-2 and V is TRBV4-1; 7 nucleotides agree with TRBD1. Germline-derived CDR1 and CDR2 are MGHRA and YSYEKL. CDR3 length: 16 residues. V shed 1 base and J 0 bases; nucleotides not matched to a gene: 5.

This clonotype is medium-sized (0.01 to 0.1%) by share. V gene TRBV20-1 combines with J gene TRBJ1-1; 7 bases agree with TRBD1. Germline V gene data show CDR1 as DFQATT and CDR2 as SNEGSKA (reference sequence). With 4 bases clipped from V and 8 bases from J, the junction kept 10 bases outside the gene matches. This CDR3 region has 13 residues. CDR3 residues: CSATRGGDREAFF. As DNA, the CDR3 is TGCAGTGCTACACGGGGAGGGGACAGAGAAGCTTTCTTT.

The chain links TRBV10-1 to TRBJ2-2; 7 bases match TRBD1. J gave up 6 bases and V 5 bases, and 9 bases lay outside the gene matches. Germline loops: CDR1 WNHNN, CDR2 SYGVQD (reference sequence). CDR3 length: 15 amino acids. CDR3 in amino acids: CASSPRQGRAGELFF. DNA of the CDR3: TGCGCCAGCAGTCCTCGACAGGGAAGGGCCGGGGAGCTGTTTTTT.

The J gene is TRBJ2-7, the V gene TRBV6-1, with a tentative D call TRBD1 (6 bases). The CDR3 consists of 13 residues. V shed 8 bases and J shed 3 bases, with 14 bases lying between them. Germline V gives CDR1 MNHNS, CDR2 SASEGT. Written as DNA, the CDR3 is TGTGCCAGCTTTGGACAGCCCATCTACGAGCAGTACTTC. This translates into CASFGQPIYEQYF.

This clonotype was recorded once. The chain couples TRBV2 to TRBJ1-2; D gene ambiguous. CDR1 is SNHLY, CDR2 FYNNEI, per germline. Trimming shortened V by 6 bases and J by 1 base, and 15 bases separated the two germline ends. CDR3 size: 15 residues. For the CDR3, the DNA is TGTGCCAGCAGCCCTGGTCGGAACAGTAACTATGGCTACACCTTC. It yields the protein CASSPGRNSNYGYTF.

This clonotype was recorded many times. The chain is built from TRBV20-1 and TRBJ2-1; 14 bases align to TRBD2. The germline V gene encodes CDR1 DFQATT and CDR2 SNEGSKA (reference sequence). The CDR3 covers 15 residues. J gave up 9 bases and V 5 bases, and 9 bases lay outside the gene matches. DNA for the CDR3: TGCAGTGCTCGGACTAGCGGGGGGCTGTCTGGTGAGCAGTTCTTC. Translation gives CSARTSGGLSGEQFF.

The DNA for the CDR3 is TGCAGCGTTGAACCGGGCTCTGGGGCCAACGTCCTGACTTTC. This translates into CSVEPGSGANVLTF. The genes are TRBV29-1 and TRBJ2-6, with D hard to call. Trimming cost V 2 bases and J 0 bases, with 5 bases left between them. The V gene's germline CDR1 is SQVTM and CDR2 ANQGSEA. The CDR3 consists of 14 residues. Supplemented by reference TRBV29-1 and TRBJ2-6, the full variable domain reads SAVISQKPSRDICQRGTSLTIQCQVDSQVTMMFWYRQQPGQSLTLIATANQGSEATYESGFVIDKFPISRPNLTFSTLTVSNMSPEDSSIYLCSVEPGSGANVLTFGAGSRLTVL.

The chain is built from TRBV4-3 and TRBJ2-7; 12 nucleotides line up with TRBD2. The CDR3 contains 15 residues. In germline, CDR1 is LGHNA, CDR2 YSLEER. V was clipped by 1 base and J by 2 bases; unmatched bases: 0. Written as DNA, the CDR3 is TGCGCCAGCAGCCAAGGACTAGCGGGAGCCTACGAGCAGTACTTC. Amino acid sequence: CASSQGLAGAYEQYF.